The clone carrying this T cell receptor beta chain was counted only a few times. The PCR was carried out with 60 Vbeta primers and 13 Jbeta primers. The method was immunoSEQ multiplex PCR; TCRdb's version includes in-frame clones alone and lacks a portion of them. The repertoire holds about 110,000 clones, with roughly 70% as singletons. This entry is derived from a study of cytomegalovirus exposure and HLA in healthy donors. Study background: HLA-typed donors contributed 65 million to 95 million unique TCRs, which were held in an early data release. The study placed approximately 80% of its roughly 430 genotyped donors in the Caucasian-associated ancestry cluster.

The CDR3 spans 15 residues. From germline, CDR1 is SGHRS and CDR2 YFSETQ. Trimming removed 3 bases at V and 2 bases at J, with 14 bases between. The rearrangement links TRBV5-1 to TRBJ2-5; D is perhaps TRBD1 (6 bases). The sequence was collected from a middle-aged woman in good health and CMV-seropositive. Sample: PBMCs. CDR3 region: CASSSGTGIQETQYF. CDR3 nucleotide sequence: TGCGCCAGCAGCTCGGGAACAGGGATACAAGAGACCCAGTACTTC.